Each of the 5 T cell receptor beta chains below was sequenced from the same sample in a study of cytomegalovirus exposure and HLA in healthy donors. Primers for the PCR totalled 60 Vbeta and 13 Jbeta. The assay was immunoSEQ multiplex PCR, and TCRdb's table has in-frame clones only and misses some. This table holds roughly 110,000 clones, 70% to 80% found once. The sample consisted of PBMCs. These receptors were collected from a woman in her 40s in good health and CMV-seropositive.

This chain uses TRBV15 with TRBJ1-5, with a tentative D call TRBD1 (6 bases). This CDR3 region has 16 residues. With 0 bases removed from V and 4 bases from J, the gap between germline ends came to 13 bases. The germline V gene has CDR1 LNHNV and CDR2 YYDKDF (reference sequence). CDR3 residues: CATSRDGQLLNQPQHF. The CDR3 DNA reads as TGTGCCACCAGCAGAGACGGACAGCTGCTAAATCAGCCCCAGCATTTT.

The chain couples TRBV28 to TRBJ1-1; 9 bases are a match to TRBD1. The CDR3 length is 14 residues. V lost 1 base and J lost 8; bases outside the gene matches: 5. Per the germline V gene, CDR1 is MDHEN and CDR2 is SYDVKM. DNA for the CDR3: TGTGCCAGCAGTTTATCAACCGGGACAGGGGAAGCTTTCTTT. Amino acids: CASSLSTGTGEAFF. The variable domain in full, completed from reference TRBV28 and TRBJ1-1, reads DVKVTQSSRYLVKRTGEKVFLECVQDMDHENMFWYRQDPGLGLRLIYFSYDVKMKEKGDIPEGYSVSREKKERFSLILESASTNQTSMYLCASSLSTGTGEAFFGQGTRLTVV.

V is TRBV9 and J is TRBJ2-1; TRBD2 matches at 8 bases. Germline-derived CDR1 and CDR2 are SGDLS and YYNGEE. This CDR3 is 15 amino acids long. V lost 4 bases and J lost 0; bases outside the gene matches: 3. CDR3 DNA sequence: TGTGCCAGCAGCCCCAGCGGGAGCTCCTACAATGAGCAGTTCTTC. Translated: CASSPSGSSYNEQFF. Combining the CDR3 with reference TRBV9 and TRBJ2-1 gives the whole variable domain DSGVTQTPKHLITATGQRVTLRCSPRSGDLSVYWYQQSLDQGLQFLIQYYNGEERAKGNILERFSAQQFPDLHSELNLSSLELGDSALYFCASSPSGSSYNEQFFGPGTRLTVL.

This clone appeared a few times. The chain carries TRBV6-1 and TRBJ1-5; D is unresolved. V lost 7 bases and J lost 2, with 9 bases in between. The CDR3 runs to 13 residues. The germline CDR1 and CDR2 sequences are MNHNS and SASEGT. The CDR3 is CASISGGNQPQHF. The CDR3 DNA is TGTGCCAGCATAAGCGGTGGCAATCAGCCCCAGCATTTT.

The chain links TRBV7-2 to TRBJ2-2; 7 bases line up with TRBD2. The CDR3 has 14 residues. Germline trimming cut 7 bases from V and 6 bases from J; bases unmatched to any gene: 8. CDR1 and CDR2 from the germline V gene are SGHTA and FQGNSA. CDR3 nucleotides: TGTGCCAGCACCCAACTCACTAGCGCCGGGGAGCTGTTTTTT. Protein product: CASTQLTSAGELFF.